This T cell receptor (beta chain) originates from a study of PD-L1 blockade in urothelial cancer. Study in general: The year 2014 saw patients start atezolizumab, 1,200 mg intravenously every 3 weeks. Across blood samples, T cells had a median count of approximately 130,000.

Pretreatment and on-treatment samples were taken, numbering 1 to 8 per patient. TCR analog templates of synthetic origin were spiked into each PCR. Only in-frame clones appear in the TCRdb table, and some are missing; sequencing was by immunoSEQ multiplex PCR. The sample has approximately 79,000 clones; about 85% are singletons. The V and J ends lost 6 bases and 0 bases, in that order; junction bases with no gene match: 5. In germline, CDR1 is GTSNPN, CDR2 SVGIG (reference sequence). This CDR3 spans 15 amino acids. The sequenced sample was PBMCs, obtained around atezolizumab (anti-PD-L1) treatment. The rearrangement links TRBV30 to TRBJ1-4; 9 bases are shared with TRBD1. The origin of this receptor is a woman in her 70s with urothelial cancer. CDR3 bases: TGTGCCTGCCCGGGACAGGGCGCAACTAATGAAAAACTGTTTTTT. Its translation: CACPGQGATNEKLFF.